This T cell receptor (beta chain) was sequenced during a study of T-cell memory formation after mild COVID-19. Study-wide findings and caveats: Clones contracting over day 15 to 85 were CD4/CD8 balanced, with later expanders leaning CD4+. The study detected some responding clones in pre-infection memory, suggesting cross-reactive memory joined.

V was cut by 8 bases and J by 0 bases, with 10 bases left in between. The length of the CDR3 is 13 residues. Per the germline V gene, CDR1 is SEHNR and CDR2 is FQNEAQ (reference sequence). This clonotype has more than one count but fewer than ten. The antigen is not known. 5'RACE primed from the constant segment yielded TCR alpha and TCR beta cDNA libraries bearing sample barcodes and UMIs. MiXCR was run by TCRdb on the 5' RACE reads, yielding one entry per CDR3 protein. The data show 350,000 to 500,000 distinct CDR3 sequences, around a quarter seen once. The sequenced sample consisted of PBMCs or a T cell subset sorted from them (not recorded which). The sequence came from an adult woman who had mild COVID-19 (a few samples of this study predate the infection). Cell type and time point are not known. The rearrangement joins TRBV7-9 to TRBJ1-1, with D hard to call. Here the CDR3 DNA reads TGTGCCAGCCACGACGGGATGAACACTGAAGCTTTCTTT. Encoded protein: CASHDGMNTEAFF.